This TCR beta chain was identified during a study of Ad26.COV2.S vaccination and SARS-CoV-2 variants. On the study more broadly: Donor joined the COV1001 Ad26.COV2.S trial arm. The study, taken as a whole, reports: Relative to placebo recipients, vaccine recipients exhibited elevated spike-specific TCR breadth. There was reportedly substantial breadth in spike-specific CD8+ and CD4+ T cell responses after vaccination.

V gave up 4 bases and J gave up 6 bases, with 9 bases separating them. Germline CDR1 and CDR2: MNHEY and SVGAGI. The CDR3 consists of 12 residues. Worth noting for this clone: Its antigen is not identified. Other DNA sequences in this sample translate to the same CDR3.

Treatment in this sample: over 15 received Ad26.COV2.S at low or high dose, single or two shots; roughly five received placebo; per-sample allocation not given. Sampling took place 63 days after the first vaccine or placebo injection. Profiled with immunoSEQ multiplex PCR; TCRdb holds only in-frame clones, not every one. The table has 300,000 to 400,000 clones, roughly 90% seen once. The chain employs TRBV6-5 and TRBJ1-2; D is uncertain. The clonotype was recovered from a person between 18 and 65 years old who received the Ad26.COV2.S COVID-19 vaccine or a placebo. Specimen: peripheral blood, collected in a trial of Ad26.COV2.S vaccine versus placebo. DNA of the CDR3: TGTGCCAGCAGTTCCCCGAGGGATGGCTACACCTTC. Translation: CASSSPRDGYTF.